The source of this TCR beta chain is a study of a mutant IDH1 vaccine in newly diagnosed glioma. This sample's time point: week 35, safety follow-up. The vaccine gave 300 ug of a 20-mer mutant IDH1 peptide subcutaneously per dose. For this clone: The antigen remains undetermined.

V was trimmed by 5 bases and J by 5 bases, leaving 13 bases between them. The length of the CDR3 is 14 residues. Germline V lookup: CDR1 MDHEN, CDR2 SYDVKM. The data were produced by immunoSEQ multiplex PCR, yet TCRdb's version contains in-frame clones alone and is incomplete. Counted here are fewer than 90,000 clones, approximately 81% occurring once; the ten biggest clones make up about 12%. V is TRBV28 and J is TRBJ1-3; a weak D match, TRBD1 (5 bases). Sequencing used PBMCs, obtained from a glioma patient whose treatment included an IDH1 peptide vaccine. This TCR was recovered from a man aged 18 to 35 with glioma. The CDR3 region has the DNA TGTGCCAGCAGTCCCGGGACCGGCCGAAACACCATATATTTT. Its translation: CASSPGTGRNTIYF.